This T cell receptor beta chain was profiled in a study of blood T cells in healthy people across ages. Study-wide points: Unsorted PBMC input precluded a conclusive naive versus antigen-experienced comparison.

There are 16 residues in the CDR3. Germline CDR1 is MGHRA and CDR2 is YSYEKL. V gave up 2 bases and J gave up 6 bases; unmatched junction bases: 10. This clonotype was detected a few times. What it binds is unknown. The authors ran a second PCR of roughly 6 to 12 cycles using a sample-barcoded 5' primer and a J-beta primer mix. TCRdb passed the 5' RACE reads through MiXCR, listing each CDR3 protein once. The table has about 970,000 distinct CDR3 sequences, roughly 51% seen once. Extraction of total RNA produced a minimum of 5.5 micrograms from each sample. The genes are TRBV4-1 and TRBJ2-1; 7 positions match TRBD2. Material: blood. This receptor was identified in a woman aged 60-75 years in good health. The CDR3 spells CASSQTPRGSPNEQFF. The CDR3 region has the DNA TGCGCCAGCAGCCAAACCCCTCGCGGGAGTCCCAATGAGCAGTTCTTC.